The 8 T cell receptor beta chains below were found in one sample sequenced in a study of cytomegalovirus exposure and HLA in healthy donors. PCR used 60 Vbeta primers and 13 Jbeta primers. Libraries were prepared by immunoSEQ multiplex PCR; TCRdb keeps only in-frame clonotypes and omits some of them. Counted here are around 100,000 clones, under 70% occurring once; the ten biggest clones make up around 10%. Sequencing was performed on PBMCs. Receptor source: a man between 25 and 39 years old in good health and CMV-seropositive.

The J gene is TRBJ2-3, the V gene TRBV9; 11 bases fit TRBD2. This CDR3 spans 15 amino acids. Germline assignment: CDR1 SGDLS and CDR2 YYNGEE. The V and J ends lost 0 bases and 6 bases, in that order; junction bases with no gene match: 3. The CDR3 DNA follows: TGTGCCAGCAGCGTAGCTTGGACTAGCGGGGATACGCAGTATTTT. Translated: CASSVAWTSGDTQYF.

The J gene is TRBJ1-2, the V gene TRBV14; D remains ambiguous. Germline CDR1 SGHDN, CDR2 FVKESK. V was trimmed by 5 bases and J by 9 bases, leaving 13 bases between them. CDR3 size: 12 residues. The CDR3 DNA follows: TGTGCCAGCAGCTACAGCGGGAGAAGCTACACCTTC. Amino acids: CASSYSGRSYTF.

This clone was seen a handful of times. The chain joins TRBV7-6 to TRBJ2-2; 7 bases map to TRBD2. Germline CDR1 SGHVS, CDR2 FNYEAQ. The CDR3 is 17 residues long. Trimming removed 5 bases from V and 0 bases from J; junction bases left unmatched: 9. CDR3 nucleotide sequence: TGTGCCAGCAGCCCATTTCTGGGGGGGGCGAACACCGGGGAGCTGTTTTTT. Translated, it gives CASSPFLGGANTGELFF.

The rearrangement joins TRBV7-3 to TRBJ2-7, with D tentatively TRBD2 (6 bases). This CDR3 contains 16 residues. The germline V gene has CDR1 SGHTA and CDR2 FQGTGA. V was cut by 8 bases and J by 3 bases, with 23 bases left in between. The CDR3 reads CASAYSGGPGIYEQYF. The CDR3 coding sequence is TGTGCCAGCGCTTATTCCGGGGGTCCGGGGATCTACGAGCAGTACTTC.

This clone was detected once. The chain joins TRBV9 to TRBJ2-5, with a possible D match to TRBD2 (5 bases). V was shortened by 4 bases and J by 0 bases, with 19 bases between the two germline ends. The V gene's germline CDR1 is SGDLS and CDR2 YYNGEE. This CDR3 is built from 17 residues. The CDR3 is CASSPRRAATYQETQYF. CDR3 DNA sequence: TGTGCCAGCAGCCCCAGGCGGGCAGCCACGTACCAAGAGACCCAGTACTTC.

The chain uses TRBV6-1 and TRBJ2-5, with 8 bases fitting TRBD1. The CDR3 is 12 amino acids. V lost 6 bases and J lost 9; bases outside the gene matches: 6. In germline, CDR1 is MNHNS, CDR2 SASEGT. The CDR3 region is CASRASGGAQYF. CDR3 in DNA: TGTGCCAGCAGAGCTTCAGGGGGCGCCCAGTACTTC.

The V gene is TRBV5-1, the J gene TRBJ1-6; D possibly corresponds to TRBD1 (6 bases). Trimming stripped 3 bases from V and 7 bases from J, with 14 bases between. This CDR3 is 15 amino acids long. Germline values: CDR1 SGHRS, CDR2 YFSETQ. DNA for the CDR3: TGCGCCAGCAGCTCGACAGGAGAACACAATTCACCCCTCCACTTT. Encoded protein: CASSSTGEHNSPLHF.

This clone has a handful of counts. The rearrangement uses TRBV27 and TRBJ1-1, with a tentative D call TRBD1 (5 bases). Trimming stripped 1 base from V and 0 bases from J, with 9 bases between. The CDR3 extends over 15 amino acids. Germline V CDR1 and CDR2: MNHEY, SMNVEV (reference sequence). In nucleotides, the CDR3 is TGTGCCAGCAGTTTATGGGGGGGGATGAACACTGAAGCTTTCTTT. It translates to CASSLWGGMNTEAFF.